A selection of T cell receptor beta chains follows, all from one sample in a study of blood T cell repertoires in COVID-19. Assay: immunoSEQ multiplex PCR; the TCRdb copy retains only in-frame clones and omits some. The data show under 300,000 clones, almost 85% seen once. The sequencing sample was made of PBMCs or T cells enriched from blood (not recorded which). Source of these receptors: a middle-aged man who had recovered from COVID-19. CDR3s include the opening cysteine and the closing phenylalanine or tryptophan. Fields, in order: V gene, J gene, CDR3 protein.

TRBV21-1,TRBJ2-5,CTGTSGAEAQYF
TRBV10-3,TRBJ2-1,CAIGDRDNEQFF
TRBV5-4,TRBJ2-5,CASSLGQQETQYF
TRBV10-3,TRBJ2-7,CAISGGDEQYF
TRBV18,TRBJ1-3,CASSPSQVTAGNTIYF
TRBV9,TRBJ2-7,CASSATENRAYEQYF
TRBV3-1/TRBV3-2,TRBJ2-1,CASSIVRGGNEQFF
TRBV7-2,TRBJ2-7,CASSFGSGGRSYEQYF
TRBV5-1,TRBJ2-7,CASSLSGGRGVYEQYF
TRBV7-9,TRBJ1-2,CASSSPVGLYLFEGYTF
TRBV7-9,TRBJ2-5,CASSRGDYAKETQYF
TRBV19,TRBJ1-1,CASSIAARNTEAFF
TRBV10-3,TRBJ1-1,CAISGGEDSNTEAFF
TRBV12-3/TRBV12-4,TRBJ2-7,CASSRPPGYEQYF
TRBV19,TRBJ1-1,CASNPGRILNTEAFF
TRBV7-2,TRBJ2-5,CASSLGLQGGRQETQYF